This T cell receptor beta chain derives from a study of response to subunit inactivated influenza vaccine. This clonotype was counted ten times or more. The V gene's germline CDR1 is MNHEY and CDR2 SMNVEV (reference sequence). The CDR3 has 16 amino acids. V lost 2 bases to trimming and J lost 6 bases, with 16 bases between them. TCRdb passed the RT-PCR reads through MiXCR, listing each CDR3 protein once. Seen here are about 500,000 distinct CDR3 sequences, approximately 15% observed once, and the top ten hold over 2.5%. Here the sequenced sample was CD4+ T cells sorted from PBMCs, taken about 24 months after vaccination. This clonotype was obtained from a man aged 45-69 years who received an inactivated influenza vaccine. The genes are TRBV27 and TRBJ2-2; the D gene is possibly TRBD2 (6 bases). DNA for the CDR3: TGTGCCAGCAGTTTAGAAGGGGCCTGGGGGGCCGGGGAGCTGTTTTTT. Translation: CASSLEGAWGAGELFF.